This entry features one T cell receptor (beta chain) sequence. Measured with immunoSEQ multiplex PCR; TCRdb has only the in-frame clones, and not every one. The table includes tens of thousands of clones, roughly 91% detected once. Germline CDR1 and CDR2: LNHDA and SQIVND (reference sequence). V lost 5 bases to trimming and J lost 1 base, with 2 bases between them. The length of the CDR3 is 11 residues. This sample is part of a study of OX40 agonist ivuxolimab in advanced cancers. Study summary: The dose of intravenous ivuxolimab that patients received every 2 weeks ranged from 0.01 to 10 mg/kg. Having had anti-PD-1, anti-PD-L1 or anti-CTLA-4 therapy before was allowed, and approximately 40% had some.

The V call is TRBV19, the J call TRBJ2-5; the D is unclear. Source: CD4+ or CD8+ T cells sorted from blood, taken in a trial of the OX40 agonist ivuxolimab. The sequence derives from an adult with an advanced solid tumor such as melanoma, head and neck, liver or kidney cancer. The CDR3 region has the DNA TGTGCCAGTAGTGGCCAAGAGACCCAGTACTTC. Translated: CASSGQETQYF.